This entry features one T cell receptor beta chain sequence. What it binds is not known. Trimming shortened V by 4 bases and J by 8 bases, and 18 bases separated the two germline ends. The CDR3 loop spans 14 amino acids. Germline CDR1 is SQVTM and CDR2 is ANQGSEA. Here immunoSEQ multiplex PCR was the method, and the copy in TCRdb shows in-frame clones only, minus some. The table shows 190,000 or so clones, with roughly 93% occurring only once. The sample originates from a study of shared clonotypes between healthy human individuals. On the study more broadly: Three CD4 naive, three CD4 memory, two CD8 naive and one CD8 memory plate were used per donor.

General observations from the study: Across a few donors, naive CD4 shared roughly 5.1%, naive CD8 under 4%, memory CD4 more than 2%, memory CD8 more than 0.35%.

The V and J genes are TRBV29-1 and TRBJ2-1, with D perhaps matching TRBD1 (6 bases). The origin of this receptor is a woman in her thirties in good health. Sequencing was carried out using naive CD4+ T cells sorted from blood. Documented subset: CD45RA+ positively selected. The chain's CDR3 is CSVVYRVLMDEQFF. CDR3 sequence (DNA): TGCAGCGTTGTATACAGGGTCCTCATGGATGAGCAGTTCTTC.